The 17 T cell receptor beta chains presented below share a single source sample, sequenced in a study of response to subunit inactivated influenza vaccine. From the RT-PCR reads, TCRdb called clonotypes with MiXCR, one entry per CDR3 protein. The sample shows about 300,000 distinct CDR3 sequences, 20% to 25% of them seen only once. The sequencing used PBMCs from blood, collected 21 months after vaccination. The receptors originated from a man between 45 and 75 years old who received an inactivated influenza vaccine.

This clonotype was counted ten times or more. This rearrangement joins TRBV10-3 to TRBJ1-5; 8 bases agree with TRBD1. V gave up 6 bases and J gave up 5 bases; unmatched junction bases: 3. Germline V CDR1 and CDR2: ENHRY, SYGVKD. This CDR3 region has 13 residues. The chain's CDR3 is CAISQQGDQPQHF. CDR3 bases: TGTGCCATCAGCCAACAGGGGGATCAGCCCCAGCATTTT.

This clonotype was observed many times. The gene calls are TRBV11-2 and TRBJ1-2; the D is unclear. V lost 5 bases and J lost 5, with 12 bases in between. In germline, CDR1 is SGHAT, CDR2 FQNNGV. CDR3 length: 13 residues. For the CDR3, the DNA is TGTGCCAGCAGCCCCTCAGGCGGGTATGGCTACACCTTC. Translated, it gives CASSPSGGYGYTF.

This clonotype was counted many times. The CDR3 region is CASSLVADMGTEAFF. CDR3 coding DNA: TGTGCCAGCAGCTTAGTGGCAGATATGGGCACTGAAGCTTTCTTT. V is TRBV7-2 and J is TRBJ1-1, with D hard to call. Germline CDR1 reads SGHTA; CDR2 reads FQGNSA. V shed 1 base and J shed 4 bases, with 13 bases lying between them. The CDR3 runs 15 residues.

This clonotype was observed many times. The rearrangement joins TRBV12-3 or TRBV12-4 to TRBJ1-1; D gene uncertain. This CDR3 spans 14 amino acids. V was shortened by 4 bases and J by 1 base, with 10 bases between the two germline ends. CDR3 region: CASSSNRANTEAFF. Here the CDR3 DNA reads TGTGCCAGCAGTTCGAACCGAGCGAACACTGAAGCTTTCTTT.

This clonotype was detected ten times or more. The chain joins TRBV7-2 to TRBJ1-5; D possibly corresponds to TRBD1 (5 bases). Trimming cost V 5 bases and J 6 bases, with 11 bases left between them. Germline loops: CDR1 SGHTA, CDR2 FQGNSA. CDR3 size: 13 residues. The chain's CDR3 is CASSPRQGQPQHF. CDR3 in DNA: TGTGCCAGCAGCCCACGTCAGGGTCAGCCCCAGCATTTT.

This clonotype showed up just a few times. DNA for the CDR3: TGTGCCAGCAAACGAACCGGGACAACGAATCAGCCCCAGCATTTT. Amino acid sequence: CASKRTGTTNQPQHF. The V call is TRBV12-3 or TRBV12-4, the J call TRBJ1-5, with D possibly TRBD1 on 6 matching bases. Between the trimmed V and J ends, which lost 7 bases and 4 bases, there was a span of 17 bases. The CDR3 length is 15 residues.

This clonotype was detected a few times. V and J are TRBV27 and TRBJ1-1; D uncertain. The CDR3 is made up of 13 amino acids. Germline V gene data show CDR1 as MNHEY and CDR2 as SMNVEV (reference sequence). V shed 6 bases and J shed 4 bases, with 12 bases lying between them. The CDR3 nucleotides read TGTGCCAGCAGCCTACTTAGGAGCACTGAAGCTTTCTTT. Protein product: CASSLLRSTEAFF.

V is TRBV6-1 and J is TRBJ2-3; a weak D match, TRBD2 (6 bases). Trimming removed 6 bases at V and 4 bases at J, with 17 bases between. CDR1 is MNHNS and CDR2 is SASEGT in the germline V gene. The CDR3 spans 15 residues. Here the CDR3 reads CASRRTGTQADTQYF. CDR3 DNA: TGTGCCAGCAGGAGAACCGGGACTCAGGCAGATACGCAGTATTTT.

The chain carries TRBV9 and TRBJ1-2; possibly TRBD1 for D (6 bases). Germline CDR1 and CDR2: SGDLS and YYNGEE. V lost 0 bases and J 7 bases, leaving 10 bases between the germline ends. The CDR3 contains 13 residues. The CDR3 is CASSVVGGGGYTF. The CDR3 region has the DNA TGTGCCAGCAGCGTAGTTGGGGGCGGTGGCTACACCTTC.

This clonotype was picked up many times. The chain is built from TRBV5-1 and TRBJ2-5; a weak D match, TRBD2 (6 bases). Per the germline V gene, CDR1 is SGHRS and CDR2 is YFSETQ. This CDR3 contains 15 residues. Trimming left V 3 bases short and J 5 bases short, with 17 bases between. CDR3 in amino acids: CASSWGNAGMETQYF. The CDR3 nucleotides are TGCGCCAGCAGCTGGGGAAACGCGGGGATGGAGACCCAGTACTTC.

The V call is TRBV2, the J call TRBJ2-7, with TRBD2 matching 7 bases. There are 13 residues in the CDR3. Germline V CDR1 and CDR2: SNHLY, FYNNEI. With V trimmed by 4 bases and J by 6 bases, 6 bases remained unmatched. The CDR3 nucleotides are TGTGCCAGCAGTGGTCTAGCGGCGTCCGAGCAGTACTTC. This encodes CASSGLAASEQYF.

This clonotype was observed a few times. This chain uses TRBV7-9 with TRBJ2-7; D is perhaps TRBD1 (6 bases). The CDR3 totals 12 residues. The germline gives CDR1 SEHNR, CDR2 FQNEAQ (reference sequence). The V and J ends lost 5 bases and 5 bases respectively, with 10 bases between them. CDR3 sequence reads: CASSLHRDEQYF. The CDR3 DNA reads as TGTGCCAGCAGCCTACACAGGGACGAGCAGTACTTC.

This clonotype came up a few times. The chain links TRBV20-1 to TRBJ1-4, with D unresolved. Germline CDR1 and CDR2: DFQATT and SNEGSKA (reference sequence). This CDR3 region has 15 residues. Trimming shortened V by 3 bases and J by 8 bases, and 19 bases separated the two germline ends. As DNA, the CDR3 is TGCAGTGCTAGGTGGGGTGCGGAAGGAGGGGAAAAACTGTTTTTT. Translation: CSARWGAEGGEKLFF.

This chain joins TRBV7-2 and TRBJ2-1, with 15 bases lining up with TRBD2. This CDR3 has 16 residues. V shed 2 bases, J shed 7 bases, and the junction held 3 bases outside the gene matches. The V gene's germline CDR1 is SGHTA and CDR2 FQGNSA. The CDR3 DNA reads TGTGCCAGCAGCTTACGTGGACTAGCGGGAGGGAATGAGCAGTTCTTC. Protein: CASSLRGLAGGNEQFF.

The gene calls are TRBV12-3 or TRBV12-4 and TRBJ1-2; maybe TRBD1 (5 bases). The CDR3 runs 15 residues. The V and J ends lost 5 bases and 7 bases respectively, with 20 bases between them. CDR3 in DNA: TGTGCCAGCAGTCCTCCTGGTAGGGGCTGGGTTGGCTACACCTTC. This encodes CASSPPGRGWVGYTF.

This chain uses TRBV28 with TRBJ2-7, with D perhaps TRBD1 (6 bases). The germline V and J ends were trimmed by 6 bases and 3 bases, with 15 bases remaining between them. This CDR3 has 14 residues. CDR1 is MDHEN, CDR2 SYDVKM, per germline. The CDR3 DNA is TGTGCCAGCAGGAATCCGGGACACTTCTACGAGCAGTACTTC. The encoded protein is CASRNPGHFYEQYF. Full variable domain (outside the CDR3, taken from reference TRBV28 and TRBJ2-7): DVKVTQSSRYLVKRTGEKVFLECVQDMDHENMFWYRQDPGLGLRLIYFSYDVKMKEKGDIPEGYSVSREKKERFSLILESASTNQTSMYLCASRNPGHFYEQYFGPGTRLTVT.

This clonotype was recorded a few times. In DNA form, the CDR3 reads TGCGCCAGCAGCTCGGACGAATATGGCTACACCTTC. It yields the protein CASSSDEYGYTF. V is TRBV5-1 and J is TRBJ1-2; D call uncertain. The CDR3 is 12 residues long. The V gene's germline CDR1 is SGHRS and CDR2 YFSETQ. Deletions cut 3 bases from V and 5 bases from J, with 8 bases between.